This TCR beta chain was captured by sequencing in a study of cytomegalovirus exposure and HLA in healthy donors. PCR amplification relied on 60 Vbeta primers (plus 13 Jbeta primers). Clones were sequenced by immunoSEQ multiplex PCR, and TCRdb holds only the in-frame ones, with some missing. The sample lists 90,000 to 120,000 clones, 60% to 80% occurring once. CDR1 and CDR2 from the germline V gene are SGHTA and FQGNSA. This CDR3 spans 14 amino acids. V dropped 0 bases and J dropped 11 bases, with 14 bases sitting between them. The V and J genes are TRBV7-2 and TRBJ1-5; D is perhaps TRBD1 (5 bases). Source material: PBMCs. The origin of this receptor is a man between 18 and 35 years old in good health and CMV-seronegative. CDR3 sequence: CASSLAPGGGTQHF. CDR3 sequence (DNA): TGTGCCAGCAGCTTAGCACCTGGGGGGGGGACCCAGCATTTT.